This TCR beta chain was sequenced in a study of T cell responses to AZD1222 COVID-19 vaccine. Germline trimming cut 3 bases from V and 9 bases from J; bases unmatched to any gene: 13. Per germline, CDR1 MGHRA and CDR2 YSYEKL. This CDR3 region has 17 residues. The repertoire was sequenced with immunoSEQ multiplex PCR; TCRdb's copy has only in-frame clones and lacks some. The repertoire holds fewer than 150,000 clones, with more than 70% as singletons. This TCR derives from an adult who received the AZD1222 COVID-19 vaccine. The specimen comprised peripheral blood, sampled 28 days after the second AZD1222 dose. V and J are TRBV4-1 and TRBJ2-1, with TRBD2 matching over 11 bases. CDR3 loop: CASSQGELAGESSEQFF. CDR3 nucleotide sequence: TGCGCCAGCAGCCAGGGGGAACTAGCGGGAGAGTCTAGTGAGCAGTTCTTC.